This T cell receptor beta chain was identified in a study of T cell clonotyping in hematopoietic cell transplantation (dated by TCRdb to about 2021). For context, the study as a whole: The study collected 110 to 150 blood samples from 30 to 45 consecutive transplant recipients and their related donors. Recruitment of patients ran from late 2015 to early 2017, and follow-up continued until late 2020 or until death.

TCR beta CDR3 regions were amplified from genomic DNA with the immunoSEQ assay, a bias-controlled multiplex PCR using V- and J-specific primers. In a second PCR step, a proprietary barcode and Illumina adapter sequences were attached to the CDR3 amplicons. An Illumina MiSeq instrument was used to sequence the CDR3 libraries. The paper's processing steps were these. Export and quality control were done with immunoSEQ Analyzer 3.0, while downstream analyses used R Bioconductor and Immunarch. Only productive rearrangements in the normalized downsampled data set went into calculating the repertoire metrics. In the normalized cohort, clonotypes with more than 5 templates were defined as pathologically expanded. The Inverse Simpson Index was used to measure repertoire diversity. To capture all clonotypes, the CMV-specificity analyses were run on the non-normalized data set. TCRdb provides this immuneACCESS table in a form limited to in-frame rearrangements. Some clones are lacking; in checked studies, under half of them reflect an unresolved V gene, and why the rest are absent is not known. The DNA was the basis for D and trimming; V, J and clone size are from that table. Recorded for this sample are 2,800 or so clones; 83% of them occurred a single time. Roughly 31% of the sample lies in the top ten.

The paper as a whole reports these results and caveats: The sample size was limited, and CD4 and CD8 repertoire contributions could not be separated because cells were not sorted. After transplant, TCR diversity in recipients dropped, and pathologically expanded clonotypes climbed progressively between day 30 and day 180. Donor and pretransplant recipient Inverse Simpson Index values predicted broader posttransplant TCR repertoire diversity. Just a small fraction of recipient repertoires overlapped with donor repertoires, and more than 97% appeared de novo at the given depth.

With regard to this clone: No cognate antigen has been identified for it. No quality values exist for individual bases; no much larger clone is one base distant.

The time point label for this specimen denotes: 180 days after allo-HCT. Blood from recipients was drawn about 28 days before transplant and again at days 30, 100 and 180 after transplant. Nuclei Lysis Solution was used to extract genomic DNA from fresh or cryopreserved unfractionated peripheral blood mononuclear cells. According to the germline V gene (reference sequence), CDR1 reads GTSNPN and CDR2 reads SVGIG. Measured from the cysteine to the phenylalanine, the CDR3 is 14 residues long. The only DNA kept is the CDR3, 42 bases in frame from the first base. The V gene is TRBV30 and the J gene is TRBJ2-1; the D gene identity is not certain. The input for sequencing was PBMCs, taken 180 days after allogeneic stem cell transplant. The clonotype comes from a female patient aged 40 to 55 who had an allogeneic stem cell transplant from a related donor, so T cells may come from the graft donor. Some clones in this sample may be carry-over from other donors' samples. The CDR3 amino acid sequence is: CASKRDLHYNEQFF. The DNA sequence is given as TGTGCTTCGAAAAGAGACTTACATTACAATGAGCAGTTCTTC. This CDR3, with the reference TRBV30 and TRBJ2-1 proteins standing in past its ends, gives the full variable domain SQTIHQWPATLVQPVGSPLSLECTVEGTSNPNLYWYRQAAGRGLQLLFYSVGIGQISSEVPQNLSASRPQDRQFILSSKKLLLSDSGFYLCASKRDLHYNEQFFGPGTRLTVL.